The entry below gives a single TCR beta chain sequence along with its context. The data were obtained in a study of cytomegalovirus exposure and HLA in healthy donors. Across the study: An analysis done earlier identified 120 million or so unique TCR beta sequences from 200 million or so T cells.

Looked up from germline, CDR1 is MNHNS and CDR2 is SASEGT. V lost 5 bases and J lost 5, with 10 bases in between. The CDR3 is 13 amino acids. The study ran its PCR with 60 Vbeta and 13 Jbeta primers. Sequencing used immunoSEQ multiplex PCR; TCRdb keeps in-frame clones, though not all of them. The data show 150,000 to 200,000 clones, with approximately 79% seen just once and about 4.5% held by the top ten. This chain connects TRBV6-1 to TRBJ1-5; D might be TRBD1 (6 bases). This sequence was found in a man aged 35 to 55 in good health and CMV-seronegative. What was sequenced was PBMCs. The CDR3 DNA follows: TGTGCCAGCAGTAACGACAGGTATCAGCCCCAGCATTTT. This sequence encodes CASSNDRYQPQHF.